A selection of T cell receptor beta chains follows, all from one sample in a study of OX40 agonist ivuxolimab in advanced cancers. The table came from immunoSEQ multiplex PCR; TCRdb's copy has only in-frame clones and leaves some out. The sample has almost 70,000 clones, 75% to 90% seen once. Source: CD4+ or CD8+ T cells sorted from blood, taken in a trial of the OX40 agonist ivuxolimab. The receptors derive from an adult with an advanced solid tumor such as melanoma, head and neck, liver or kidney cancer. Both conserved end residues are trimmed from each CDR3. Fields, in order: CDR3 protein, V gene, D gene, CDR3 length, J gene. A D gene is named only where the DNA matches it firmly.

ASSFQGGNQPQH TRBV11-3 . 12 TRBJ1-5
ASSFSNEQY TRBV5-6 . 9 TRBJ2-7
ASSFVYGTGTNTEAF TRBV11-2 . 15 TRBJ1-1
ASRPWANADTQY TRBV6-1 . 12 TRBJ2-3
ASGSDRGSEKLF TRBV12-5 TRBD1 12 TRBJ1-4
ASSLASGGTEQF TRBV5-1 . 12 TRBJ2-1
ASSQSSNREGQPQH TRBV4-1 . 14 TRBJ1-5
SVEDPRFRYGYT TRBV29-1 . 12 TRBJ1-2
ASSPGRPSSGNTIY TRBV18 . 14 TRBJ1-3
ASSPGAGPNTGELF TRBV5-5 . 14 TRBJ2-2
ASRRQGLTGELF TRBV2 TRBD1 12 TRBJ2-2
ASSLEGRSSYGYT TRBV27 . 13 TRBJ1-2
ASSPYDTDREKLF TRBV18 . 13 TRBJ1-4
ASKGRGSTDTQY TRBV19 . 12 TRBJ2-3
ASSTLGYGYT TRBV7-9 . 10 TRBJ1-2
ASRPGPNYGYT TRBV6-1 . 11 TRBJ1-2
ASSYYAQGNSPLH TRBV6-5 . 13 TRBJ1-6
ASRIGGADTQY TRBV5-1 TRBD2 11 TRBJ2-3
ASSLGGAHSPLH TRBV11-2 . 12 TRBJ1-6
ASSPGAGDTEAF TRBV7-9 . 12 TRBJ1-1
ASSEAKRSNQPQH TRBV2 . 13 TRBJ1-5
AKSPSGDQETQY TRBV7-9 TRBD2 12 TRBJ2-5
ASRGTGFTEAF TRBV6-6 TRBD1 11 TRBJ1-1
ASSEGTLGEAF TRBV2 . 11 TRBJ1-1
ASSSSGVLTDTQY TRBV19 TRBD2 13 TRBJ2-3
ASSLSRATNEKLF TRBV5-8 . 13 TRBJ1-4
ASSLTGANQPQH TRBV6-4 . 12 TRBJ1-5
ASSKGLNTEAF TRBV19 . 11 TRBJ1-1
ASSLMGKETQY TRBV6-6 . 11 TRBJ2-5
ASSLTGSGANVLT TRBV5-1 . 13 TRBJ2-6
SASDAYEQY TRBV20-1 . 9 TRBJ2-7
ASSLRNNEKLF TRBV5-6 . 11 TRBJ1-4
ASIPDSNYGYT TRBV6-6 . 11 TRBJ1-2
ASGPGPPSSYEQY TRBV12-5 . 13 TRBJ2-7
ASSKGTAHNEQF TRBV7-7 TRBD1 12 TRBJ2-1
ASSRGEADGYT TRBV7-9 . 11 TRBJ1-2
ASSLGGENTIY TRBV4-1 . 11 TRBJ1-3
AISESLGARNYGYT TRBV10-3 . 14 TRBJ1-2
ASRESAKNIQY TRBV6-5 . 11 TRBJ2-4
ASSLTGTGTYNEQF TRBV7-2 TRBD1 14 TRBJ2-1
ASSQNVGQPQH TRBV5-6 . 11 TRBJ1-5
ASSFEASNYGYT TRBV19 . 12 TRBJ1-2
ASSPGQSITGELF TRBV5-1 . 13 TRBJ2-2
ASRRQGLSEQY TRBV6-5 . 11 TRBJ2-7
ASSPPQVYEQY TRBV6-6 . 11 TRBJ2-7
ASGPSGGFRGYT TRBV6-5 TRBD1 12 TRBJ1-2
ASSDRGGFAGELF TRBV7-9 . 13 TRBJ2-2
ASRRGPGGGDGYT TRBV19 . 13 TRBJ1-2
ASSYLAF TRBV6-4 . 7 TRBJ1-1
ASSSQGPPQPQH TRBV6-1 . 12 TRBJ1-5
ASSLYVGIESPLH TRBV5-1 . 13 TRBJ1-6
ASSQDGTSANYGYT TRBV4-2 . 14 TRBJ1-2